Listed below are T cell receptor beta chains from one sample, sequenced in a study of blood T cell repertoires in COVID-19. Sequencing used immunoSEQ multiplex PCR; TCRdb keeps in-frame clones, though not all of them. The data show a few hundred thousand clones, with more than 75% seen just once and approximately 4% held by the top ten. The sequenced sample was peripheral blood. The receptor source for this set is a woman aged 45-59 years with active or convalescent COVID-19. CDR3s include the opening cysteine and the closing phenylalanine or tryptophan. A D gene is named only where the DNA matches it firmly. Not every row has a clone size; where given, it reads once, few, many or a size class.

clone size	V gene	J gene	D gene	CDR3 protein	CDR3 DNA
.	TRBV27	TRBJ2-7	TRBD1	CASSLDRDSYEQYF	TGTGCCAGCAGTTTGGACAGGGATAGTTACGAGCAGTACTTC
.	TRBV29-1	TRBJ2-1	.	CSGHKLRPGNEQFF	TGCAGCGGACACAAATTGAGACCGGGAAATGAGCAGTTCTTC
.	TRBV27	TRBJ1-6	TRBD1	CASSFRGTEAKYSLHF	TGTGCCAGCAGTTTCCGGGGGACAGAGGCAAAGTACTCCCTCCACTTT
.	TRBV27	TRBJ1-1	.	CASSWVWVREFTEAFF	TGTGCCAGCAGTTGGGTTTGGGTGAGGGAGTTCACTGAAGCTTTCTTT
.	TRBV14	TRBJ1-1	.	CASSRTGTSEAFF	TGTGCCAGCAGCCGCACAGGGACATCTGAAGCTTTCTTT
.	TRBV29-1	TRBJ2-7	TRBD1	CSVEGDRVEQYF	TGCAGCGTTGAAGGGGACAGGGTCGAGCAGTACTTC
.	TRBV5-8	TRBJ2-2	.	CASRGAGTSLSTGELFF	TGTGCCAGCAGGGGAGCCGGGACTTCATTATCCACCGGGGAGCTGTTTTTT
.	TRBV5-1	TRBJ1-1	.	CASSPFTSNTEAFF	TGCGCCAGCAGCCCCTTTACTAGTAACACTGAAGCTTTCTTT
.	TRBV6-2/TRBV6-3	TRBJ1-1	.	CASSGRGGYGTEAFF	TGTGCCAGCAGCGGCCGGGGGGGGTATGGCACTGAAGCTTTCTTT
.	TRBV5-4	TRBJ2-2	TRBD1	CASSSTGTGGFMAGELFF	TGTGCCAGCAGCTCAACCGGGACAGGGGGCTTTATGGCCGGGGAGCTGTTTTTT
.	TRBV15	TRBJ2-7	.	CATSREAGYEQYF	TGTGCCACCAGCAGAGAAGCGGGCTACGAGCAGTACTTC
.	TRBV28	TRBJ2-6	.	CASSATRSGANVLTF	TGTGCCAGCAGTGCTACTCGCTCTGGGGCCAACGTCCTGACTTTC
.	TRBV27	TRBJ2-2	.	CASNDRAGELFF	TGTGCCAGCAATGACCGGGCCGGGGAGCTGTTTTTT
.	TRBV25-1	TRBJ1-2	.	CASSRTEPNYGYTF	TGTGCCAGCAGTAGGACAGAGCCTAACTATGGCTACACCTTC
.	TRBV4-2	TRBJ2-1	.	CASSPTWGDRQQFF	TGTGCCAGCAGCCCGACCTGGGGGGACCGGCAGCAGTTCTTC
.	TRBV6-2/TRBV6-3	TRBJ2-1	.	CASSRAGYYNEQFF	TGTGCCAGCAGTAGGGCAGGGTATTACAATGAGCAGTTCTTC
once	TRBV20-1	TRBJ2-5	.	CSARAPETQYF	TGCAGTGCTAGAGCTCCGGAGACCCAGTACTTC
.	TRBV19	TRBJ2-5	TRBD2	CASSPSGRGGETQYF	TGTGCCAGTAGTCCTAGCGGGAGGGGCGGAGAGACCCAGTACTTC
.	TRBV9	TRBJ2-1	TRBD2	CASSVVAGGPSEQFF	TGTGCCAGCAGCGTAGTAGCGGGAGGGCCGAGTGAGCAGTTCTTC
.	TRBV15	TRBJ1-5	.	CATSRAQGNQPQHF	TGTGCCACCAGCAGAGCCCAGGGCAATCAGCCCCAGCATTTT
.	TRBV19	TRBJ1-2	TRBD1	CASSGGNARGHGYTF	TGTGCCAGTAGTGGGGGAAATGCTAGGGGGCACGGCTACACCTTC
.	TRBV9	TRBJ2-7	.	CASSLRPNYVEQYF	TGTGCCAGCAGCCTGAGACCAAACTACGTTGAGCAGTACTTC
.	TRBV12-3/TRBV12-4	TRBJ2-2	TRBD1	CASLHRGTGELFF	TGTGCCAGCCTTCACAGGGGCACCGGGGAGCTGTTTTTT
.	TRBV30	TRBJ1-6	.	CAWSVGVLGNSPLHF	TGTGCCTGGAGTGTAGGGGTCCTGGGGAATTCACCCCTCCACTTT
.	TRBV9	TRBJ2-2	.	CASSVVGRSTGELFF	TGTGCCAGCAGCGTAGTGGGCAGATCCACCGGGGAGCTGTTTTTT
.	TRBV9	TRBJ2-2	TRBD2	CASSVASQGGSTGELFF	TGTGCCAGCAGCGTAGCTAGTCAGGGAGGGAGCACCGGGGAGCTGTTTTTT
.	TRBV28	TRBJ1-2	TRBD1	CASSSPGTEIIYGYTF	TGTGCCAGCAGTTCTCCTGGGACAGAAATCATCTATGGCTACACCTTC
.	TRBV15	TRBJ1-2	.	CATSRVGGIEGYTF	TGTGCCACCAGCAGAGTGGGGGGGATCGAAGGCTACACCTTC
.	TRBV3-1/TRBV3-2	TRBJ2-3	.	CASSLTGLSTDTQYF	TGTGCCAGCAGCCTCACAGGCCTTAGCACAGATACGCAGTATTTT
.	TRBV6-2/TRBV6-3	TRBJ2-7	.	CASSSDSSYEQYF	TGTGCCAGCAGTTCGGACAGTTCCTACGAGCAGTACTTC
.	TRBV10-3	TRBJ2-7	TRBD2	CAISESTSGSYEQYF	TGTGCCATCAGTGAGTCGACTAGCGGATCCTACGAGCAGTACTTC
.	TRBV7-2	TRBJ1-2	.	CASSLGLYGYTF	TGTGCCAGCAGCTTAGGGCTGTATGGCTACACCTTC
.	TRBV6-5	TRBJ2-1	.	CASSYRPGLGYNEQFF	TGTGCCAGCAGTTATCGCCCGGGGTTAGGGTACAATGAGCAGTTCTTC
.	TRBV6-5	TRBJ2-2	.	CATTGSVAGELFF	TGTGCCACCACAGGGTCGGTGGCCGGGGAGCTGTTTTTT
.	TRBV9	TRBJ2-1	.	CASSTRGTQVPNEQFF	TGTGCCAGCAGCACTCGCGGGACCCAGGTGCCCAATGAGCAGTTCTTC
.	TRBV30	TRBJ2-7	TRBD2	CAWRRLAGYEQYF	TGTGCCTGGAGAAGACTAGCGGGATACGAGCAGTACTTC
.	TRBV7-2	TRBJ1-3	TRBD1	CASSLGRTGPGNTIYF	TGTGCCAGCAGCTTAGGAAGGACAGGGCCAGGAAACACCATATATTTT
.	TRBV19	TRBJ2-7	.	CASSTSGRGATYEQYF	TGTGCCAGTAGTACCTCAGGTCGGGGAGCAACCTACGAGCAGTACTTC
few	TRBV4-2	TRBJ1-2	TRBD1	CASSQETGTGTYNYGYTF	TGTGCCAGCAGCCAAGAGACTGGGACAGGGACCTATAACTATGGCTACACCTTC
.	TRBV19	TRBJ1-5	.	CASSSADNSNQPQHF	TGTGCCAGTAGTAGCGCGGATAATAGCAATCAGCCCCAGCATTTT
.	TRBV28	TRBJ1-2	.	CASRAGSNYGYTF	TGTGCCAGCAGGGCGGGATCTAACTATGGCTACACCTTC
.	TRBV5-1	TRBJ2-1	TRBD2	CASSVPGTSGYNEQFF	TGCGCCAGCAGCGTCCCCGGGACTAGCGGTTACAATGAGCAGTTCTTC
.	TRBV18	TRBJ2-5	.	CASSPPGQYGRETQYF	TGTGCCAGCTCACCACCGGGACAATATGGTCGAGAGACCCAGTACTTC
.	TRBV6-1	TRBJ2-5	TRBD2	CASSEAGTSDVYQETQYF	TGTGCCAGCAGTGAGGCGGGGACTAGCGATGTGTACCAAGAGACCCAGTACTTC
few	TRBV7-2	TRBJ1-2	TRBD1	CASSPARDRGAYGYTF	TGTGCCAGCAGCCCTGCCCGGGACAGGGGTGCGTATGGCTACACCTTC
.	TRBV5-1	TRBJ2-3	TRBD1	CASSKTGKNTDTQYF	TGCGCCAGCAGCAAGACAGGGAAGAACACAGATACGCAGTATTTT
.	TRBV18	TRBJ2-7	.	CASSLEQYEQYF	TGTGCCAGCTCACTTGAACAGTACGAGCAGTACTTC
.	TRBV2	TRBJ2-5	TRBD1	CASSYRQGKETQYF	TGTGCCAGCAGCTACAGACAGGGGAAAGAGACCCAGTACTTC
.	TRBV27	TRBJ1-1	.	CASSLLGGPMNTEAFF	TGTGCCAGCAGTTTACTCGGGGGGCCCATGAACACTGAAGCTTTCTTT
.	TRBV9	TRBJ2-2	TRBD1	CASSARHGTGTGELFF	TGTGCCAGCAGCGCCCGCCACGGGACAGGCACCGGGGAGCTGTTTTTT
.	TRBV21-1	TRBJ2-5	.	CASSKETWNRRKETQYF	TGTGCCAGCAGCAAAGAGACTTGGAACAGGAGAAAAGAGACCCAGTACTTC
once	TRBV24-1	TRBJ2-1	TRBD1	CATSDSDRNDNEQFF	TGTGCCACCAGTGATTCGGACAGGAATGACAATGAGCAGTTCTTC